This T cell receptor beta chain was identified during a study of cytomegalovirus exposure and HLA in healthy donors. Study-wide results and limits: Later analysis found that TCR beta chains associated with HLA were more clonally expanded than other, equally common chains. The study carried out a later analysis of TCR beta sequences. It associated around 17,000 of them with specific HLA alleles at a false discovery rate of 0.05.

As concerns this clone: Its antigen is currently unknown.

PCR used 60 Vbeta primers and 13 Jbeta primers. The assay was immunoSEQ multiplex PCR, and TCRdb's table has in-frame clones only and misses some. The table has 150,000 to 200,000 clones, roughly 79% seen once. Trimming left V 2 bases short and J 2 bases short, with 9 bases between. Looked up from germline, CDR1 is MNHEY and CDR2 is SMNVEV (reference sequence). The CDR3 loop spans 14 amino acids. The chain employs TRBV27 and TRBJ1-1; no clear D. Input material: PBMCs. This TCR was sampled from a woman aged 18-29 years in good health and CMV-seropositive. The CDR3 nucleotides are TGTGCCAGCAGTTTAGGGAGAACAAACACTGAAGCTTTCTTT. Protein: CASSLGRTNTEAFF.